The 2 T cell receptor beta chains below come from one sample, sequenced in a study of OX40 agonist ivuxolimab in advanced cancers. Using immunoSEQ multiplex PCR, the repertoire was profiled, and TCRdb retains in-frame clones only, with some absent. The sample has tens of thousands of clones, approximately 89% seen once. Sequencing was performed on CD4+ or CD8+ T cells sorted from blood, taken in a trial of the OX40 agonist ivuxolimab. The receptors derive from an adult with an advanced solid tumor such as melanoma, head and neck, liver or kidney cancer.

The V call is TRBV30, the J call TRBJ1-1, with a possible D match to TRBD1 (5 bases). Germline V gene lookup returns CDR1 GTSNPN and CDR2 SVGIG (reference sequence). This CDR3 contains 13 residues. V lost 7 bases to trimming and J lost 1 base, with 13 bases between them. The CDR3 sequence: CAYRPQANTEAFF. Written as DNA, the CDR3 is TGTGCCTACAGACCACAGGCGAACACTGAAGCTTTCTTT.

In DNA, the CDR3 is TGTGCCAGCAGAAGACGACAGGGGGTCCTTCCGGATCAGCCCCAGCATTTT. Translated: CASRRRQGVLPDQPQHF. The chain is built from TRBV28 and TRBJ1-5, with 9 positions matching TRBD1. Germline V gene data show CDR1 as MDHEN and CDR2 as SYDVKM. The J segment lost 5 bases and the V segment lost 6 bases, leaving 14 bases of the junction unmatched. The CDR3 spans 17 residues. The full variable domain, in which reference TRBV28 and TRBJ1-5 provide the parts outside the CDR3, is DVKVTQSSRYLVKRTGEKVFLECVQDMDHENMFWYRQDPGLGLRLIYFSYDVKMKEKGDIPEGYSVSREKKERFSLILESASTNQTSMYLCASRRRQGVLPDQPQHFGDGTRLSIL.